A single sample is the source of the 31 T cell receptor beta chains below, sequenced in a study of blood T cell repertoires in COVID-19. The data were produced by immunoSEQ multiplex PCR, yet TCRdb's version contains in-frame clones alone and is incomplete. The repertoire holds approximately 270,000 clones, around 85% seen once, with 1.5% to 2% in the top ten. The sequenced material came from PBMCs or T cells enriched from blood (not recorded which). The receptor source for this set is a woman between 50 and 59 years old who had recovered from COVID-19.

This clone was found a few times. The J gene is TRBJ2-1, the V gene TRBV4-1; D unresolved. With 4 bases removed from V and 6 bases from J, the gap between germline ends came to 13 bases. This CDR3 has 14 residues. The germline V gene has CDR1 MGHRA and CDR2 YSYEKL. The CDR3 DNA is TGCGCCAGCAGCCTCCTGGTCGTAGTCAATGAGCAGTTCTTC. As protein: CASSLLVVVNEQFF.

This clone was seen just once. This chain links TRBV2 with TRBJ1-4; the match to TRBD1 covers 8 bases. The CDR3 extends over 15 amino acids. Germline V lookup: CDR1 SNHLY, CDR2 FYNNEI. With V trimmed by 5 bases and J by 7 bases, 9 bases remained unmatched. The CDR3 region has the DNA TGTGCCAGCAGTACCCAGGGGGCGCTTATTGAAAAACTGTTTTTT. Its protein product is CASSTQGALIEKLFF.

This clone has more than one count but fewer than ten. Other DNA sequences in this sample translate to the same CDR3. V and J are TRBV5-1 and TRBJ1-4, with D perhaps TRBD1 (5 bases). Between the trimmed V and J ends, which lost 3 bases and 0 bases, there was a span of 9 bases. Germline V CDR1 and CDR2: SGHRS, YFSETQ. This CDR3 is built from 15 residues. The CDR3 nucleotides are TGCGCCAGCAGCTCTACAGGAGCAACTAATGAAAAACTGTTTTTT. Protein: CASSSTGATNEKLFF.

The J gene is TRBJ2-7, the V gene TRBV10-2; D remains unclear. The CDR3 is made up of 11 amino acids. V lost 6 bases and J 3 bases, leaving 6 bases between the germline ends. CDR1 and CDR2 from the germline V gene are WSHSY and SAAADI. The CDR3 is CASRTDYEQYF. CDR3 in DNA: TGCGCCAGCAGAACAGACTACGAGCAGTACTTC.

This clone showed up just once. The chain uses TRBV7-8 and TRBJ2-1; 11 positions agree with TRBD2. The CDR3 totals 15 residues. Germline trimming cut 1 base from V and 6 bases from J; bases unmatched to any gene: 2. Germline loops: CDR1 SGHVS, CDR2 FQNEAQ. CDR3 protein: CASSLVAGGSNEQFF. CDR3 bases: TGTGCCAGCAGCTTAGTAGCGGGAGGGAGCAATGAGCAGTTCTTC.

To note about this clone: The germline gene is not matched at one end of the junction; a read error may be the cause. The chain combines TRBV7-8 with TRBJ2-4, with a tentative D call TRBD1 (9 bases). In germline, CDR1 is SGHVS, CDR2 FQNEAQ. This CDR3 spans 16 amino acids. The CDR3 DNA reads TGTGCCAGCAGCTCCCGGACAGGGGTCCTTCGGGGGGGTTTTTGCTTC. This translates into CASSSRTGVLRGGFCF.

Note on this clone: Germline is not matched at one junction end, which may reflect a read error. The V call is TRBV3-1 (or the pseudogene TRBV3-2), the J call TRBJ2-4; D remains ambiguous. This CDR3 comprises 12 residues. Germline CDR1 LGHDT, CDR2 YNNKEL (reference sequence). The CDR3 bases are TGTGCCAGCAGTCAAGGCGGAAACATTCAGTACTTC. It translates to CASSQGGNIQYF.

The chain couples TRBV20-1 to TRBJ1-1; D is perhaps TRBD1 (5 bases). Trimming removed 6 bases from V and 5 bases from J, with 10 bases in between. The CDR3 sequence is 11 residues long. Germline CDR1 DFQATT, CDR2 SNEGSKA (reference sequence). The CDR3 sequence is CSAIRQTEAFF. In DNA form, the CDR3 reads TGCAGTGCCATAAGACAGACTGAAGCTTTCTTT.

V and J are TRBV7-9 and TRBJ1-2, with 9 bases identical to TRBD1. Germline CDR1 is SEHNR and CDR2 is FQNEAQ (reference sequence). This CDR3 has 15 amino acids. Trimming at V came to 5 bases and at J to 6 bases, leaving 10 bases not matched to a gene. Written as DNA, the CDR3 is TGTGCCAGCAGCCCGTGGGGACAGGGATTGGATGGCTACACCTTC. Amino acid sequence: CASSPWGQGLDGYTF.

The chain carries TRBV5-4 and TRBJ1-6, with TRBD1 matching 7 bases. Germline lookup yields CDR1 SGHNT and CDR2 YYREEE (reference sequence). This CDR3 spans 14 amino acids. Losses at the gene ends were 3 bases for V and 7 bases for J; bases not matched to a gene: 4. The CDR3 loop is CASSSQGLNSPLHF. The CDR3 DNA reads TGTGCCAGCAGCTCACAGGGGCTGAATTCACCCCTCCACTTT.

The DNA for the CDR3 is TGTGCCATCAGTGAGTCATCACAGTATTCTGGAAACACCATATATTTT. Amino acids: CAISESSQYSGNTIYF. The chain links TRBV10-3 to TRBJ1-3; D unclear. V was clipped by 0 bases and J by 1 base, with 10 bases between them. The CDR3 consists of 16 residues. Germline V CDR1 and CDR2: ENHRY, SYGVKD.

CDR3 residues: CASSEWFTDEQYF. The CDR3 DNA is TGTGCCAGCAGCGAATGGTTCACGGACGAGCAGTACTTC. The J gene is TRBJ2-7, the V gene TRBV7-9; D call uncertain. The V gene's germline CDR1 is SEHNR and CDR2 FQNEAQ (reference sequence). Deletions cut 5 bases from V and 5 bases from J, with 13 bases between. This CDR3 contains 13 residues.

CDR3 nucleotides: TGTGCCAGCACCTCCGGGGTGGCTAATGAAAAACTGTTTTTT. Translated, it gives CASTSGVANEKLFF. V and J are TRBV5-6 and TRBJ1-4; no reliable D call. Trimming took off 6 bases at V and 3 bases at J, with 12 bases between the two ends. Looked up from germline, CDR1 is SGHDT and CDR2 is YYEEEE. The CDR3 is made up of 14 amino acids. Full variable domain (remainder filled in from reference TRBV5-6 and TRBJ1-4): DAGVTQSPTHLIKTRGQQVTLRCSPKSGHDTVSWYQQALGQGPQFIFQYYEEEERQRGNFPDRFSGHQFPNYSSELNVNALLLGDSALYLCASTSGVANEKLFFGSGTQLSVL.

The rearrangement links TRBV7-9 to TRBJ1-6; D might be TRBD1 (6 bases). This CDR3 contains 14 residues. Germline V gives CDR1 SEHNR, CDR2 FQNEAQ (reference sequence). The V end lost 1 base, the J end lost 10 bases, and 11 bases lay between the germline ends. The DNA of the CDR3 is TGTGCCAGCAGCTTAGATCTCACAGGGTCACCCCTCCACTTT. Protein sequence: CASSLDLTGSPLHF.

This chain uses TRBV29-1 with TRBJ1-1; D gene unclear. This CDR3 has 13 amino acids. CDR1 is SQVTM and CDR2 is ANQGSEA in the germline V gene. Trimming cost V 5 bases and J 10 bases, with 20 bases left between them. CDR3 in DNA: TGCAGCGTTAGTATAGCAGGCGGGTTGCGAGCTTTCTTT. Encoded protein: CSVSIAGGLRAFF.

The V call is TRBV7-2, the J call TRBJ1-4, with 8 bases fitting TRBD1. Germline V lookup: CDR1 SGHTA, CDR2 FQGNSA. This CDR3 region has 15 residues. V gave up 2 bases and J gave up 6 bases; unmatched junction bases: 5. The CDR3 sequence: CASSLSGTGYEKLFF. CDR3 DNA sequence: TGTGCCAGCAGCTTATCCGGGACAGGTTATGAAAAACTGTTTTTT.

The rearrangement links TRBV6-1 to TRBJ1-2; a possible D gene is TRBD1 (5 bases). The CDR3 has 13 residues. Trimming removed 2 bases at V and 8 bases at J, with 12 bases between. CDR1 is MNHNS, CDR2 SASEGT, per germline. In DNA form, the CDR3 reads TGTGCCAGCAGTGAACAGGGCTCGAAGGGCTACACCTTC. As protein: CASSEQGSKGYTF.

The chain has TRBV11-2 and TRBJ1-4, with 9 bases aligning to TRBD1. This CDR3 is built from 18 residues. The germline V gene has CDR1 SGHAT and CDR2 FQNNGV. The ends lost 3 bases at V and 0 bases at J; junction bases unmatched: 8. CDR3 nucleotides: TGTGCCAGCAGCTTCGGGACAGGGTTACTTGCAACTAATGAAAAACTGTTTTTT. It codes for CASSFGTGLLATNEKLFF.

V and J are TRBV6-2 or TRBV6-3 and TRBJ1-2; a weak D match, TRBD1 (5 bases). V gave up 6 bases and J gave up 8 bases, with 13 bases separating them. In germline, CDR1 is MNHEY, CDR2 SVGEGT. The CDR3 loop spans 12 amino acids. DNA of the CDR3: TGTGCCAGCAGCAACGTTGGGGCCGGCTACACCTTC. Protein product: CASSNVGAGYTF.

The rearrangement joins TRBV15 to TRBJ2-2; 8 bases map to TRBD2. The CDR3 has 18 amino acids. Germline trimming cut 3 bases from V and 5 bases from J; bases unmatched to any gene: 14. In germline, CDR1 is LNHNV, CDR2 YYDKDF (reference sequence). The CDR3 DNA follows: TGTGCCACCAGCAGGGGTAAACTAGCGGTTCAGGGAACCGGGGAGCTGTTTTTT. Protein: CATSRGKLAVQGTGELFF.

The genes are TRBV28 and TRBJ1-5; 8 nucleotides match TRBD1. This CDR3 has 17 amino acids. CDR1 and CDR2 from the germline V gene are MDHEN and SYDVKM. V shed 7 bases, J shed 2 bases, and the junction held 13 bases outside the gene matches. Here the CDR3 DNA reads TGTGCCAGCACCCCTTGGACAGGGCCGGTTGGCAATCAGCCCCAGCATTTT. This translates into CASTPWTGPVGNQPQHF.

This clone has a handful of counts. V gene TRBV28 combines with J gene TRBJ2-3; D gene ambiguous. V lost 8 bases and J 2 bases, leaving 11 bases between the germline ends. CDR3 length equals 13 residues. Per germline, CDR1 MDHEN and CDR2 SYDVKM. Here the CDR3 DNA reads TGTGCCAGCCGTAGTGTACCCACAGATACGCAGTATTTT. Its translation: CASRSVPTDTQYF.

The V call is TRBV9, the J call TRBJ2-7; 7 bases agree with TRBD2. The ends lost 0 bases at V and 2 bases at J; junction bases unmatched: 5. The V gene's germline CDR1 is SGDLS and CDR2 YYNGEE. The CDR3 consists of 15 residues. CDR3 coding DNA: TGTGCCAGCAGCGTAGCGGCGGGAGTCCCCTACGAGCAGTACTTC. This codes for CASSVAAGVPYEQYF.

This rearrangement joins TRBV11-3 to TRBJ1-1; D unclear. Germline V gene lookup returns CDR1 SGHNT and CDR2 YENEEA. CDR3 length equals 12 residues. Trimming took off 0 bases at V and 7 bases at J, with 6 bases between the two ends. CDR3 loop: CASSLDAGEAFF. As DNA, the CDR3 is TGTGCCAGCAGCTTAGACGCGGGTGAAGCTTTCTTT.

This clone occurred a few times. This chain joins TRBV7-9 and TRBJ1-5; D ambiguous. Germline lookup yields CDR1 SEHNR and CDR2 FQNEAQ (reference sequence). V lost 8 bases and J lost 4, with 9 bases in between. The CDR3 is made up of 12 amino acids. The CDR3 DNA reads TGTGCCAGCGATCGGGAGAATCAGCCCCAGCATTTT. Translating it yields CASDRENQPQHF.

This chain connects TRBV27 to TRBJ2-1, with 11 bases identical to TRBD1. Germline CDR1 reads MNHEY; CDR2 reads SMNVEV (reference sequence). J lost 15 bases, V lost 8 bases, and 6 bases had no gene match. CDR3 size: 11 residues. As DNA, the CDR3 is TGTGCCAGCTCTCCGGGACAGGGGGTGTTCTTC. Translation: CASSPGQGVFF.

The chain carries TRBV6-5 and TRBJ2-1; the D gene is possibly TRBD2 (6 bases). Trimming took 3 bases from V and 2 from J, leaving 11 bases between them. CDR3 size: 15 residues. CDR1 MNHEY and CDR2 SVGAGI come from the germline V gene. CDR3 nucleotides: TGTGCCAGCAGTTATCCTCGCGGGGCCTACAATGAGCAGTTCTTC. Translating gives CASSYPRGAYNEQFF.

The V and J genes are TRBV10-3 and TRBJ2-5; D is unresolved. Germline CDR1 is ENHRY and CDR2 is SYGVKD. The CDR3 runs to 14 residues. The V and J ends lost 3 bases and 2 bases respectively, with 10 bases between them. DNA for the CDR3: TGTGCCATCAGTGACAGCCCGACTCAAGAGACCCAGTACTTC. Translation: CAISDSPTQETQYF.

This chain joins TRBV28 and TRBJ1-5; 7 bases match TRBD1. The CDR3 sequence is 18 residues long. The J segment lost 4 bases and the V segment lost 8 bases, leaving 20 bases of the junction unmatched. Germline assignment: CDR1 MDHEN and CDR2 SYDVKM. CDR3 bases: TGTGCCAGCGCCGGTGGGGGACGAACAGGGGTGTTTAATCAGCCCCAGCATTTT. Protein: CASAGGGRTGVFNQPQHF.

This rearrangement joins TRBV5-4 to TRBJ2-3, with 15 bases identical to TRBD2. Looked up from germline, CDR1 is SGHNT and CDR2 is YYREEE (reference sequence). The CDR3 consists of 17 residues. Trimming at V came to 4 bases and at J to 6 bases, leaving 9 bases not matched to a gene. For the CDR3, the DNA is TGTGCCAGCAGCCTAGGGACTAGCGGGAGGACCAGGGATACGCAGTATTTT. Residues: CASSLGTSGRTRDTQYF.

The rearrangement uses TRBV7-6 and TRBJ1-3, with D perhaps matching TRBD1 (6 bases). V shed 8 bases and J shed 0 bases, with 26 bases lying between them. This CDR3 spans 19 amino acids. Germline-derived CDR1 and CDR2 are SGHVS and FNYEAQ. CDR3 DNA: TGTGCCAGCTCTAAATACGGGGGGCTTTCCCATAACTCTGGAAACACCATATATTTT. Protein product: CASSKYGGLSHNSGNTIYF.